What follows is one T cell receptor (beta chain) and its context. Its cognate antigen is unknown. Per germline, CDR1 MNHNY and CDR2 SVGAGI (reference sequence). The CDR3 consists of 14 residues. With 7 bases clipped from V and 4 bases from J, the junction kept 5 bases outside the gene matches. These data originate in a study of cytomegalovirus exposure and HLA in healthy donors. Study results and limitations: Generally TCR sequences proved uncommon, though certain public TCRs appeared in numerous donors.

Sequencing was performed with immunoSEQ multiplex PCR; in TCRdb, only in-frame clones are kept and a portion is missing. The sample includes under 130,000 clones, around 86% of them seen just once. The TCR sequence derives from a young woman in good health and CMV-seropositive. The V call is TRBV6-6, the J call TRBJ1-5; TRBD1 aligns across 9 bases. The sequencing sample was made of PBMCs. DNA for the CDR3: TGTGCCAGCAACGGACAGGGGAGGAATCAGCCCCAGCATTTT. This sequence encodes CASNGQGRNQPQHF.